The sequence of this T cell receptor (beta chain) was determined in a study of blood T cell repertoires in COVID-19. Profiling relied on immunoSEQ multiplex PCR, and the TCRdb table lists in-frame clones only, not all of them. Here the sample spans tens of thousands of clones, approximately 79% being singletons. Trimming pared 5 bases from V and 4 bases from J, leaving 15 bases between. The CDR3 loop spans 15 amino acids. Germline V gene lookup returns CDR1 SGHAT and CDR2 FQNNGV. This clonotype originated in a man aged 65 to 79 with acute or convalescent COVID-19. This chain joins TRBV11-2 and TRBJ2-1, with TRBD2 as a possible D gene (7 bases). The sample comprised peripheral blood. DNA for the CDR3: TGTGCCAGCAGCCCACCCGGGGGGCATTACAATGAGCAGTTCTTC. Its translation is CASSPPGGHYNEQFF.